The 28 T cell receptor beta chains presented below share a single source sample, sequenced in a study of blood T cell repertoires in COVID-19. Sequenced by immunoSEQ multiplex PCR; TCRdb stores in-frame clones only, minus some. The sample gives some 400,000 clones, roughly nine tenths of which show up once; more than 0.95% is in the top ten. The sequenced material came from PBMCs or T cells enriched from blood (not recorded which). These receptors came from a man aged 25 to 40 who had recovered from COVID-19.

The chain has TRBV18 and TRBJ1-5, with unresolved D. Germline V gives CDR1 KGHSH, CDR2 LQKENI. The CDR3 consists of 16 residues. V lost 3 bases and J lost 9, with 21 bases in between. CDR3: CASSPEGIGPLGPQHF. For the CDR3, the DNA is TGTGCCAGCTCACCGGAGGGAATAGGTCCCTTGGGGCCCCAGCATTTT. The complete variable domain, with remaining parts taken from reference TRBV18 and TRBJ1-5, reads NAGVMQNPRHLVRRRGQEARLRCSPMKGHSHVYWYRQLPEEGLKFMVYLQKENIIDESGMPKERFSAEFPKEGPSILRIQQVVRGDSAAYFCASSPEGIGPLGPQHFGDGTRLSIL.

The chain has TRBV9 and TRBJ1-6; TRBD1 agrees at 7 bases. This CDR3 spans 18 amino acids. Germline V gives CDR1 SGDLS, CDR2 YYNGEE. With 3 bases clipped from V and 9 bases from J, the junction kept 18 bases outside the gene matches. DNA for the CDR3: TGTGCCAGCAGCGCATACCCTCAGGGGGATGTGTCGGGTTCACCCCTCCACTTT. Translation gives CASSAYPQGDVSGSPLHF.

This chain connects TRBV27 to TRBJ2-7, with TRBD2 identical over 7 bases. The CDR3 spans 15 residues. Germline V gene lookup returns CDR1 MNHEY and CDR2 SMNVEV (reference sequence). The V gene end was trimmed by 6 bases and the J gene end by 0 bases; junction bases not matched to a gene: 8. Here the CDR3 reads CASSHLAASSYEQYF. DNA for the CDR3: TGTGCCAGCAGCCACCTAGCGGCAAGCTCCTACGAGCAGTACTTC.

This clone has a count of ten or more. The same CDR3 arises from other DNA sequences in this sample as well. CDR3 coding DNA: TGTGCCAGCAGCCGACAGAACACTGAAGCTTTCTTT. Translated: CASSRQNTEAFF. The J gene is TRBJ1-1, the V gene TRBV12-3 or TRBV12-4; D unclear. V lost 6 bases and J lost 1, with 6 bases in between. This CDR3 is built from 12 residues.

The chain combines TRBV19 with TRBJ2-7; weak D call: TRBD1 (6 bases). The CDR3 is made up of 14 amino acids. Trimming took 4 bases from V and 4 from J, leaving 14 bases between them. Germline V gives CDR1 LNHDA, CDR2 SQIVND (reference sequence). The CDR3 is CASSTALGAYEQYF. The CDR3 DNA is TGTGCCAGTAGTACCGCCTTGGGGGCATACGAGCAGTACTTC.

This clone was counted once. The chain carries TRBV7-8 and TRBJ1-1; D gene uncertain. This CDR3 region has 13 residues. In germline, CDR1 is SGHVS, CDR2 FQNEAQ. With 0 bases removed from V and 7 bases from J, the gap between germline ends came to 9 bases. CDR3 bases: TGTGCCAGCAGCTTAGCGAGTGTCGGTGAAGCTTTCTTT. This codes for CASSLASVGEAFF.

The chain is built from TRBV15 and TRBJ2-1; weak D call: TRBD2 (6 bases). The CDR3 extends over 16 amino acids. The V end was cut by 4 bases, the J end by 3 bases, with 16 bases between. Germline V lookup: CDR1 LNHNV, CDR2 YYDKDF (reference sequence). The CDR3 coding sequence is TGTGCCACCAGCACATCACGGACGGGAGTCTACAATGAGCAGTTCTTC. This sequence encodes CATSTSRTGVYNEQFF.

This CDR3 is CASGRDQPQHF. The CDR3 DNA reads as TGTGCCAGCGGCAGGGATCAGCCCCAGCATTTT. This rearrangement joins TRBV9 to TRBJ1-5; D may be TRBD1 (5 bases). From germline, CDR1 is SGDLS and CDR2 YYNGEE. V shed 7 bases and J shed 5 bases, with 7 bases lying between them. The CDR3 is 11 amino acids.

The rearrangement links TRBV12-5 to TRBJ1-1; D is perhaps TRBD1 (6 bases). With 0 bases removed from V and 0 bases from J, the gap between germline ends came to 11 bases. Germline V gene sequence: CDR1 LGHNT, CDR2 FRNRAP. CDR3 length: 16 amino acids. The CDR3 bases are TGTGCTAGTGGTTTGGTCCTACAGGGCATGAACACTGAAGCTTTCTTT. It translates to CASGLVLQGMNTEAFF.

V and J are TRBV5-6 and TRBJ2-7; 7 bases line up with TRBD2. This CDR3 spans 14 amino acids. Germline V gene lookup returns CDR1 SGHDT and CDR2 YYEEEE. The ends lost 4 bases at V and 4 bases at J; junction bases unmatched: 8. CDR3 DNA: TGTGCCAGCAGCCCGAGCGGGATTTGGTACGAGCAGTACTTC. As protein: CASSPSGIWYEQYF.

The CDR3 protein is CASSLTGQLNEKLFF. The DNA of the CDR3 is TGTGCCAGCAGTTTGACCGGACAGCTTAATGAAAAACTGTTTTTT. This chain joins TRBV28 and TRBJ1-4; D is perhaps TRBD1 (6 bases). V gave up 3 bases and J gave up 4 bases, with 12 bases separating them. Germline values: CDR1 MDHEN, CDR2 SYDVKM. This CDR3 contains 15 residues.

The table lists this clone with a few counts. The V and J genes are TRBV5-1 and TRBJ2-7, with a possible D match to TRBD2 (5 bases). Germline V CDR1 and CDR2: SGHRS, YFSETQ. This CDR3 has 13 residues. V lost 4 bases to trimming and J lost 4 bases, with 12 bases between them. The CDR3 sequence: CASSLDPGYEQYF. The CDR3, as DNA: TGCGCCAGCAGCCTGGACCCGGGGTACGAGCAGTACTTC.

The J gene is TRBJ2-1, the V gene TRBV27; a possible D gene is TRBD2 (5 bases). Germline loops: CDR1 MNHEY, CDR2 SMNVEV (reference sequence). CDR3 size: 13 residues. With 4 bases removed from V and 4 bases from J, the gap between germline ends came to 8 bases. The CDR3 sequence is CASSSRRYNEQFF. For the CDR3, the DNA is TGTGCCAGCAGTTCCAGGAGGTACAATGAGCAGTTCTTC.

J is TRBJ2-7 and V is TRBV3-1 (or the pseudogene TRBV3-2), with 7 nucleotides matching TRBD1. Trimming cost V 3 bases and J 2 bases; bases outside gene matches: 7. The CDR3 extends over 15 amino acids. In germline, CDR1 is LGHDT, CDR2 YNNKEL (reference sequence). CDR3 residues: CASSQGDSYTYEQYF. The CDR3 DNA reads TGTGCCAGCAGCCAGGGGGACAGCTACACCTACGAGCAGTACTTC.

V is TRBV7-6 and J is TRBJ1-4; no reliable D call. CDR1 is SGHVS and CDR2 is FNYEAQ in the germline V gene. This CDR3 region has 15 residues. Between the trimmed V and J ends, which lost 7 bases and 2 bases, there was a span of 14 bases. Here the CDR3 DNA reads TGTGCCAGCAACCCCCCCGGAGGCACTAATGAAAAACTGTTTTTT. Encoded protein: CASNPPGGTNEKLFF.

The chain recombines TRBV5-4 with TRBJ2-7; D perhaps matches TRBD2 (6 bases). CDR1 is SGHNT and CDR2 is YYREEE in the germline V gene (reference sequence). V lost 4 bases, J lost 4 bases, and 18 bases lay in between. The CDR3 covers 15 residues. CDR3 protein: CASSLSLEGRYEQYF. As DNA, the CDR3 is TGTGCCAGCAGCCTTTCCCTGGAGGGCAGGTACGAGCAGTACTTC.

The rearrangement uses TRBV5-1 and TRBJ2-7; TRBD1 matches 7 bases. The V gene end was trimmed by 4 bases and the J gene end by 7 bases; junction bases not matched to a gene: 11. CDR3 length: 14 residues. Germline CDR1 reads SGHRS; CDR2 reads YFSETQ. This CDR3 is CASSNNGQEFEQYF. In DNA form, the CDR3 reads TGCGCCAGCAGCAATAACGGACAGGAATTTGAGCAGTACTTC.

The chain carries TRBV5-4 and TRBJ1-2, with D possibly being TRBD1 (6 bases). CDR1 is SGHNT, CDR2 YYREEE, per germline (reference sequence). Deletions cut 0 bases from V and 3 bases from J, with 12 bases between. The CDR3 totals 15 residues. CDR3 region: CASSLGGGTDYGYTF. The CDR3 coding sequence is TGTGCCAGCAGCTTGGGGGGGGGCACCGACTATGGCTACACCTTC.

This clone was counted between two and nine times. The V call is TRBV5-1, the J call TRBJ2-1, with TRBD2 identical over 7 bases. This CDR3 comprises 15 residues. V dropped 1 base and J dropped 5; count of bases not matched to a gene: 6. Per the germline V gene, CDR1 is SGHRS and CDR2 is YFSETQ. CDR3 sequence reads: CASSLNAGVNNEQFF. The CDR3 DNA reads TGCGCCAGCAGCTTGAACGCGGGAGTCAACAATGAGCAGTTCTTC.

V is TRBV12-5 and J is TRBJ1-1; unclear D gene. The CDR3 is 15 amino acids. V was shortened by 0 bases and J by 2 bases, with 10 bases between the two germline ends. CDR1 and CDR2 from the germline V gene are LGHNT and FRNRAP. The CDR3, as DNA: TGTGCTAGTGGTTTGGTACTGGGCCTTAACACTGAAGCTTTCTTT. This gives the protein CASGLVLGLNTEAFF.

This chain connects TRBV6-5 to TRBJ1-3, with D unresolved. V dropped 7 bases and J dropped 4 bases, with 8 bases sitting between them. Germline loops: CDR1 MNHEY, CDR2 SVGAGI. The CDR3 runs to 12 residues. The CDR3: CASTHEGNTIYF. The CDR3 DNA sequence: TGTGCCAGCACTCACGAGGGAAACACCATATATTTT.

V and J are TRBV28 and TRBJ1-5; no firm D call. V was trimmed by 3 bases and J by 6 bases, leaving 6 bases between them. This CDR3 region has 12 residues. Germline V gives CDR1 MDHEN, CDR2 SYDVKM. The CDR3 DNA follows: TGTGCCAGCAGTTTTGGGAGTCAGCCCCAGCATTTT. Translation gives CASSFGSQPQHF.

The chain recombines TRBV28 with TRBJ2-2; 9 nucleotides line up with TRBD1. Germline CDR1 MDHEN, CDR2 SYDVKM. V was clipped by 3 bases and J by 5 bases; unmatched bases: 4. The length of the CDR3 is 15 residues. The CDR3: CASSFRGQGTGELFF. CDR3 coding DNA: TGTGCCAGCAGTTTTAGGGGACAGGGAACCGGGGAGCTGTTTTTT.

The chain carries TRBV21-1 and TRBJ2-7; the table's D gene call, TRBD1, was not cross checked with the DNA. TRBV21-1 has pseudogene status. The CDR3 has 19 amino acids. CDR3 protein: CASSKKPQYRPLRSYEQYF. The CDR3 coding sequence is TGTGCCAGCAGCAAAAAACCACAATACAGGCCCCTCCGGTCCTACGAGCAGTACTTC.

CDR3 sequence reads: CASSSTPNTEAFF. CDR3 DNA: TGTGCCAGCAGTTCGACACCGAACACTGAAGCTTTCTTT. The V and J genes are TRBV27 and TRBJ1-1, with D hard to call. CDR3 length: 13 residues. Germline CDR1 and CDR2: MNHEY and SMNVEV (reference sequence). V was trimmed by 4 bases and J by 1 base, leaving 7 bases between them.

This chain links TRBV27 with TRBJ2-7, with D maybe TRBD1 (6 bases). Trimming stripped 3 bases from V and 2 bases from J, with 11 bases between. This CDR3 spans 14 amino acids. Germline V gives CDR1 MNHEY, CDR2 SMNVEV (reference sequence). The CDR3 sequence: CASSFNPGAYEQYF. CDR3 DNA: TGTGCCAGCAGTTTCAACCCAGGGGCCTACGAGCAGTACTTC.

The genes are TRBV27 and TRBJ1-5; 9 bases fit TRBD1. The germline V gene has CDR1 MNHEY and CDR2 SMNVEV (reference sequence). Losses at the gene ends were 4 bases for V and 5 bases for J; bases not matched to a gene: 3. The CDR3 extends over 14 amino acids. CDR3 protein: CASSSGQGDQPQHF. DNA of the CDR3: TGTGCCAGCAGTTCGGGACAGGGAGATCAGCCCCAGCATTTT.

This clone was recorded only once. The chain is built from TRBV27 and TRBJ2-2; TRBD2 matches 7 bases. This CDR3 spans 15 amino acids. Germline CDR1 MNHEY, CDR2 SMNVEV (reference sequence). After removal of 3 bases from V and 1 base from J, the junction contained 2 bases not matched to a gene. The DNA of the CDR3 is TGTGCCAGCAGTTTGGCGGGAGTGAACACCGGGGAGCTGTTTTTT. It codes for CASSLAGVNTGELFF.